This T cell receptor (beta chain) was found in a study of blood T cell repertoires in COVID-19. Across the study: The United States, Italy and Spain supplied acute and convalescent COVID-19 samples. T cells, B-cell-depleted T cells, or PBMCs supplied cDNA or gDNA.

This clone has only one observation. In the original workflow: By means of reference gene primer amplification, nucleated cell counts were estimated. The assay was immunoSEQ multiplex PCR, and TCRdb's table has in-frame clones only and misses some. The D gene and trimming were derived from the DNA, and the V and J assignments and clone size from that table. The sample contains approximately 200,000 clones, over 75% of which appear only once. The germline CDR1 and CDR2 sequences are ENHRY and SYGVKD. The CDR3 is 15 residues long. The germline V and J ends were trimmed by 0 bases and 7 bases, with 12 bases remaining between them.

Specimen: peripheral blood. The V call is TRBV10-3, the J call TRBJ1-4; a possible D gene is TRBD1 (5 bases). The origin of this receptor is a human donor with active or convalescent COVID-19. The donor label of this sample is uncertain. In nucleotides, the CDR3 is TGTGCCATCAGTGAGTCGCCGGGTGGGGCTGAAAAACTGTTTTTT. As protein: CAISESPGGAEKLFF.